The 29 T cell receptor beta chains reported below all come from one sample, sequenced in a study of STAT5B mutations in CD4+ large granular lymphocyte leukemia. Clones were sequenced by immunoSEQ multiplex PCR, and TCRdb holds only the in-frame ones, with some missing. The data show 40,000 to 55,000 clones, roughly 85% seen once. Specimen: CD4+ T cells from blood buffy coats. The receptors here all came from a human donor in good health.

The J gene is TRBJ1-1, the V gene TRBV6-1; tentative D call: TRBD1 (6 bases). Looked up from germline, CDR1 is MNHNS and CDR2 is SASEGT. V was clipped by 2 bases and J by 1 base, with 17 bases between them. The CDR3 consists of 17 residues. The DNA of the CDR3 is TGTGCCAGCAGTGAACCGGGACATCCTAAGGGGAACACTGAAGCTTTCTTT. This encodes CASSEPGHPKGNTEAFF.

CDR3 nucleotide sequence: TGTGCCAGCAGGCCGACGGGCGCCAATGAGCAGTTCTTC. It specifies CASRPTGANEQFF. The chain has TRBV6-6 and TRBJ2-1; D is undetermined. V lost 6 bases and J 6 bases, leaving 12 bases between the germline ends. The CDR3 has 13 amino acids. Germline loops: CDR1 MNHNY, CDR2 SVGAGI (reference sequence).

V and J are TRBV6-5 and TRBJ2-7; 8 bases map to TRBD1. Germline loops: CDR1 MNHEY, CDR2 SVGAGI. The CDR3 contains 13 residues. With V trimmed by 6 bases and J by 5 bases, 6 bases remained unmatched. Here the CDR3 DNA reads TGTGCCAGCAGCCCCCCAGGGGGCAACGAGCAGTACTTC. This codes for CASSPPGGNEQYF.

This chain uses TRBV9 with TRBJ1-5; D might be TRBD1 (6 bases). In germline, CDR1 is SGDLS, CDR2 YYNGEE. With 3 bases removed from V and 4 bases from J, the gap between germline ends came to 14 bases. The CDR3 covers 15 residues. CDR3 DNA: TGTGCCAGCAGCGCCGGCCAGGGGACAAATCAGCCCCAGCATTTT. Translating gives CASSAGQGTNQPQHF.

The gene calls are TRBV7-2 and TRBJ2-5; the match to TRBD1 covers 7 bases. The germline gives CDR1 SGHTA, CDR2 FQGNSA. The V segment lost 4 bases and the J segment 4 bases; nucleotides outside the gene matches: 6. There are 14 residues in the CDR3. CDR3 nucleotide sequence: TGTGCCAGCAGCTCACAACAGGGGATAGAGACCCAGTACTTC. As protein: CASSSQQGIETQYF. Looking up the rest from reference TRBV7-2 and TRBJ2-5 gives the full variable domain: GAGVSQSPSNKVTEKGKDVELRCDPISGHTALYWYRQSLGQGLEFLIYFQGNSAPDKSGLPSDRFSAERTGGSVSTLTIQRTQQEDSAVYLCASSSQQGIETQYFGPGTRLLVL.

The gene calls are TRBV16 and TRBJ1-5, with 7 nucleotides matching TRBD1. Per germline, CDR1 KGHSY and CDR2 FQNENV. This CDR3 has 14 residues. With 2 bases clipped from V and 2 bases from J, the junction kept 0 bases outside the gene matches. The CDR3 is CASSQTGGNQPQHF. The CDR3 DNA reads TGTGCCAGCAGCCAAACAGGGGGCAATCAGCCCCAGCATTTT.

This chain uses TRBV18 with TRBJ1-1; no clear D. Trimming removed 3 bases from V and 0 bases from J, with 5 bases in between. This CDR3 comprises 13 residues. Germline V CDR1 and CDR2: KGHSH, LQKENI. The CDR3 coding sequence is TGTGCCAGCTCACCGTCGGTGAACACTGAAGCTTTCTTT. It specifies CASSPSVNTEAFF.

The sample holds one count of this clone. The V call is TRBV30, the J call TRBJ1-1; D possibly corresponds to TRBD1 (5 bases). Germline CDR1 is GTSNPN and CDR2 is SVGIG (reference sequence). CDR3 length: 13 residues. The V and J ends lost 5 bases and 3 bases respectively, with 13 bases between them. The CDR3 sequence is CAWAQGVYTEAFF. The CDR3 nucleotides read TGTGCCTGGGCACAAGGGGTGTACACTGAAGCTTTCTTT. Complete variable domain (other parts from reference TRBV30 and TRBJ1-1): SQTIHQWPATLVQPVGSPLSLECTVEGTSNPNLYWYRQAAGRGLQLLFYSVGIGQISSEVPQNLSASRPQDRQFILSSKKLLLSDSGFYLCAWAQGVYTEAFFGQGTRLTVV.

The chain links TRBV11-2 to TRBJ2-5, with no clear D. Looked up from germline, CDR1 is SGHAT and CDR2 is FQNNGV. Between the trimmed V and J ends, which lost 2 bases and 5 bases, there was a span of 6 bases. The CDR3 extends over 12 amino acids. The CDR3 coding sequence is TGTGCCAGCAGCTTATTCTCGGAGACCCAGTACTTC. Translation: CASSLFSETQYF.

This clone was found once. The J gene is TRBJ1-2, the V gene TRBV7-2, with D maybe TRBD1 (5 bases). CDR3 length: 13 residues. The germline V and J ends were trimmed by 4 bases and 8 bases, with 14 bases remaining between them. Germline-derived CDR1 and CDR2 are SGHTA and FQGNSA. The CDR3 sequence: CASSSRVGGGYTF. The CDR3 region has the DNA TGTGCCAGCAGCTCCAGGGTTGGAGGGGGCTACACCTTC.

The J gene is TRBJ2-7, the V gene TRBV5-1; TRBD2 might be the D (6 bases). This CDR3 region has 18 residues. Germline loops: CDR1 SGHRS, CDR2 YFSETQ. V lost 5 bases and J 4 bases, leaving 28 bases between the germline ends. The CDR3 sequence: CASSSTLRDSDHPYEQYF. CDR3 DNA: TGCGCCAGCAGTTCCACTCTCCGGGACTCCGACCACCCTTACGAGCAGTACTTC.

The rearrangement links TRBV29-1 to TRBJ1-4; D not resolved. The CDR3 loop spans 8 amino acids. CDR1 is SQVTM and CDR2 is ANQGSEA in the germline V gene. Trimming pared 7 bases from V and 16 bases from J, leaving 10 bases between. The CDR3 nucleotides are TGCAGCGCCGGAGGATCGTTTTTT. Residues: CSAGGSFF.

This sequence joins TRBV2 and TRBJ1-1; no firm D call. Trimming removed 3 bases at V and 3 bases at J, with 8 bases between. The germline V gene has CDR1 SNHLY and CDR2 FYNNEI. This CDR3 has 13 amino acids. CDR3 loop: CASSDFAYTEAFF. In nucleotides, the CDR3 is TGTGCCAGCAGTGATTTTGCCTACACTGAAGCTTTCTTT.

The CDR3 protein is CASSFRGGPSQPQHF. The CDR3 nucleotides are TGTGCCAGCAGTTTTAGAGGGGGGCCAAGTCAGCCCCAGCATTTT. V is TRBV27 and J is TRBJ1-5, with a tentative D call TRBD1 (6 bases). This CDR3 is 15 amino acids long. The V end was cut by 3 bases, the J end by 6 bases, with 15 bases between. In germline, CDR1 is MNHEY, CDR2 SMNVEV (reference sequence).

In DNA, the CDR3 is TGTGCCAGCTCACCTCGGACAGGGCCGGACGGGGAGCTGTTTTTT. Translating it yields CASSPRTGPDGELFF. The gene calls are TRBV18 and TRBJ2-2; the match to TRBD1 covers 8 bases. The CDR3 is 15 amino acids. Trimming at V came to 3 bases and at J to 7 bases, leaving 7 bases not matched to a gene. CDR1 and CDR2 (germline): KGHSH, LQKENI. The whole variable domain, filled in from reference TRBV18 and TRBJ2-2, reads NAGVMQNPRHLVRRRGQEARLRCSPMKGHSHVYWYRQLPEEGLKFMVYLQKENIIDESGMPKERFSAEFPKEGPSILRIQQVVRGDSAAYFCASSPRTGPDGELFFGEGSRLTVL.

The J gene is TRBJ1-4, the V gene TRBV6-6; D gene uncertain. The V gene's germline CDR1 is MNHNY and CDR2 SVGAGI (reference sequence). The CDR3 length is 14 residues. V shed 6 bases and J shed 2 bases, with 10 bases lying between them. DNA of the CDR3: TGTGCCAGCAGCTTCGTGGGGACTAATGAAAAACTGTTTTTT. Protein sequence: CASSFVGTNEKLFF.

The chain couples TRBV27 to TRBJ2-2; no clear D. Per germline, CDR1 MNHEY and CDR2 SMNVEV (reference sequence). V was shortened by 7 bases and J by 6 bases, with 0 bases between the two germline ends. The CDR3 contains 9 residues. CDR3 sequence: CASTGELFF. The CDR3 DNA is TGTGCCAGCACCGGGGAGCTGTTTTTT.

This clone has more than one count but fewer than ten. The chain has TRBV18 and TRBJ2-5, with D possibly called TRBD1 or TRBD2 (5 bases each). V lost 3 bases to trimming and J lost 0 bases, with 11 bases between them. The germline V gene has CDR1 KGHSH and CDR2 LQKENI. The CDR3 is made up of 15 amino acids. CDR3 sequence (DNA): TGTGCCAGCTCACCGTCAGGGACGTACCAAGAGACCCAGTACTTC. This sequence encodes CASSPSGTYQETQYF. The entire variable domain, with the rest obtained from reference TRBV18 and TRBJ2-5, is as follows: NAGVMQNPRHLVRRRGQEARLRCSPMKGHSHVYWYRQLPEEGLKFMVYLQKENIIDESGMPKERFSAEFPKEGPSILRIQQVVRGDSAAYFCASSPSGTYQETQYFGPGTRLLVL.

The chain has TRBV4-3 and TRBJ2-1, with 8 positions matching TRBD1. Germline values: CDR1 LGHNA, CDR2 YSLEER. V trimming: 2 bases; J trimming: 5 bases; junction bases outside the gene matches: 5. The CDR3 extends over 15 amino acids. CDR3 sequence (DNA): TGCGCCAGCAGCCAATGGGGACAGGTAGACAATGAGCAGTTCTTC. Its translation is CASSQWGQVDNEQFF.

V is TRBV7-2 and J is TRBJ2-1, with D possibly matching TRBD2 (5 bases). The germline gives CDR1 SGHTA, CDR2 FQGNSA. This CDR3 contains 14 residues. V was shortened by 2 bases and J by 9 bases, with 14 bases between the two germline ends. This CDR3 reads CASSLSASSGEQFF. The DNA for the CDR3 is TGTGCCAGCAGCTTATCCGCTAGCTCAGGTGAGCAGTTCTTC.

The chain has TRBV6-5 and TRBJ2-7; D unresolved. There are 15 residues in the CDR3. V gave up 6 bases and J gave up 2 bases, with 17 bases separating them. Per the germline V gene, CDR1 is MNHEY and CDR2 is SVGAGI. The CDR3 DNA follows: TGTGCCAGCAGACCCCGACCGGGTCCCCCCTACGAGCAGTACTTC. Residues: CASRPRPGPPYEQYF.

The table lists this clone with a few counts. The V gene is TRBV28, the J gene TRBJ1-2; no clear D. There are 13 residues in the CDR3. Germline V gene lookup returns CDR1 MDHEN and CDR2 SYDVKM. V lost 3 bases and J 6 bases, leaving 11 bases between the germline ends. CDR3 DNA sequence: TGTGCCAGCAGTTTCCTTCGGTCCCATGGCTACACCTTC. Protein sequence: CASSFLRSHGYTF.

The V and J genes are TRBV18 and TRBJ2-3, with a possible D match to TRBD1 (5 bases). This CDR3 has 15 residues. V lost 3 bases, J lost 4 bases, and 14 bases lay in between. Germline CDR1 KGHSH, CDR2 LQKENI. CDR3 in amino acids: CASSPGPLRPDTQYF. In nucleotides, the CDR3 is TGTGCCAGCTCACCGGGGCCCCTGAGGCCAGATACGCAGTATTTT.

The chain combines TRBV7-9 with TRBJ1-4; TRBD1 is a possible D gene (6 bases). V shed 5 bases and J shed 8 bases, with 18 bases lying between them. CDR1 SEHNR and CDR2 FQNEAQ come from the germline V gene (reference sequence). CDR3 length equals 15 residues. In DNA form, the CDR3 reads TGTGCCAGCAGCACAATCCGACAGGTCGCCGAAAAACTGTTTTTT. Its translation: CASSTIRQVAEKLFF.

This chain uses TRBV28 with TRBJ2-1; no definite D call. The V end lost 3 bases, the J end lost 6 bases, and 9 bases lay between the germline ends. The germline CDR1 and CDR2 sequences are MDHEN and SYDVKM. The CDR3 extends over 13 amino acids. The CDR3 DNA is TGTGCCAGCAGTTTTGCCGGGCTCAATGAGCAGTTCTTC. Amino acid sequence: CASSFAGLNEQFF.

The genes are TRBV25-1 and TRBJ2-5; unclear D gene. The last part of the DNA fits TRBJ2-7 better; the J call may be wrong. This CDR3 spans 12 amino acids. Germline values: CDR1 MGHDK, CDR2 SYGVNS. The CDR3 sequence is CASSMDSYEQYF. CDR3 nucleotide sequence: TGTGCCAGCAGTATGGATTCCTACGAGCAGTACTTC.

The chain joins TRBV28 to TRBJ1-1, with D unclear. The germline V gene has CDR1 MDHEN and CDR2 SYDVKM. This CDR3 region has 16 residues. Trimming shortened V by 6 bases and J by 5 bases, and 22 bases separated the two germline ends. The CDR3: CASRPRGRREGTEAFF. CDR3 bases: TGTGCCAGCAGGCCACGGGGTCGTAGAGAGGGTACTGAAGCTTTCTTT.

V usage is TRBV7-3 and J usage is TRBJ2-7; the D gene is possibly TRBD2 (5 bases). The CDR3 has 15 residues. V was pared by 5 bases and J by 3 bases, with 17 bases between. The germline gives CDR1 SGHTA, CDR2 FQGTGA. CDR3 amino acids: CASSILGGAYYEQYF. CDR3 in DNA: TGTGCCAGCAGCATCCTTGGAGGCGCCTACTACGAGCAGTACTTC.

The chain has TRBV27 and TRBJ2-7; D not resolved. The CDR3 spans 14 residues. Germline CDR1 MNHEY, CDR2 SMNVEV (reference sequence). V lost 3 bases to trimming and J lost 2 bases, with 11 bases between them. The CDR3 DNA sequence: TGTGCCAGCAGTTTGTACAATTCTCCCTACGAGCAGTACTTC. Protein sequence: CASSLYNSPYEQYF.